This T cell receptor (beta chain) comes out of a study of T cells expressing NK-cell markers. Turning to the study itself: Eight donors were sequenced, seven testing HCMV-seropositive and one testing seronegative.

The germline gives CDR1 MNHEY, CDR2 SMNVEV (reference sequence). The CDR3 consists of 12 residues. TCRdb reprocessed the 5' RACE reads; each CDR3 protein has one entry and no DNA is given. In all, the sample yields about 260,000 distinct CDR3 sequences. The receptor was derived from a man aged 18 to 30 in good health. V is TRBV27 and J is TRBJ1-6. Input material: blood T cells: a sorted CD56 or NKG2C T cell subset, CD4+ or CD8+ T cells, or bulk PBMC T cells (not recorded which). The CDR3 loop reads CASSFGGSPLHF.